This T cell receptor (beta chain) was observed in a study of tumor-infiltrating lymphocytes in oesophageal squamous cell carcinoma. TCRdb passed the PCR reads through MiXCR, listing each CDR3 protein once. Among approximately 22,000 distinct CDR3 sequences listed, roughly 32% were seen once. Germline V lookup: CDR1 SNHLY, CDR2 FYNNEI. The V gene end was trimmed by 3 bases and the J gene end by 10 bases; junction bases not matched to a gene: 18. The CDR3 is made up of 17 amino acids. This clonotype was picked up a small number of times. The chain is built from TRBV2 and TRBJ1-5; 7 positions match TRBD1. The receptor's source is a female donor with esophageal squamous cell carcinoma. The sample taken for sequencing was esophageal tumor tissue. In nucleotides, the CDR3 is TGTGCCAGCAGTGATTTTCGTGGACAGGCCTCCATCAGCCCCCAGCATTTT. Its translation is CASSDFRGQASISPQHF.